The T cell receptor beta chain described here comes from a study of blood T cell repertoires in COVID-19. The table came from immunoSEQ multiplex PCR; TCRdb's copy has only in-frame clones and leaves some out. The table includes 300,000 to 400,000 clones, 70% to 90% detected once. Individuals drawn from around 25 US areas were roughly 18 to 100 years old. The origin of this receptor is a woman aged 30 to 39 with acute COVID-19. Sequencing was performed on PBMCs or T cells enriched from blood (not recorded which).

The DNA of the CDR3 is TGTGCCAGCAGTTACTCGAGCGGGGCCCTTTCCTACGAGCAGTACTTC. It codes for CASSYSSGALSYEQYF. This chain connects TRBV6-2 or TRBV6-3 to TRBJ2-7; the match to TRBD2 covers 7 bases. The trim removed 0 bases at V and 1 base at J, leaving 6 bases unmatched. The CDR3 length is 16 residues. Germline V CDR1 and CDR2: MNHEY, SVGEGT.